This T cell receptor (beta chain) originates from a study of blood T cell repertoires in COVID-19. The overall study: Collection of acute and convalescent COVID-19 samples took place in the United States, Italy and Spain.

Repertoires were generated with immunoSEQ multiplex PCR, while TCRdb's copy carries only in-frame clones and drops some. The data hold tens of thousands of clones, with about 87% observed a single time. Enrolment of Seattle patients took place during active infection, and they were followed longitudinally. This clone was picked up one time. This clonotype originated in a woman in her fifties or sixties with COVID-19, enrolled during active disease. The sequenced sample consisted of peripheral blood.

The CDR3 nucleotides are TGTGCCAGCAGCTCATACAGGGTGCCGCTCGGTCAGCCCCAGCATTTT. This gives the protein CASSSYRVPLGQPQHF. J is TRBJ1-5 and V is TRBV7-8, with D perhaps TRBD1 (6 bases). In germline, CDR1 is SGHVS, CDR2 FQNEAQ. V was cut by 4 bases and J by 6 bases, with 19 bases left in between. This CDR3 is built from 16 residues.